This paragraph reports one T cell receptor (beta chain). Antigen unknown. This specimen belongs to a study of cytomegalovirus exposure and HLA in healthy donors. Study-wide results and caveats: Later on, a genetic analysis was performed. It linked a missense variant in DCLRE1C with V- and J-gene trimming of TCR beta. Per a later analysis, roughly 17,000 TCR beta sequences showed association with HLA alleles at 0.05 false discovery rate. An apparent linkage of common viral pathogens to several of the most significant clusters emerged in a later analysis.

Germline CDR1 and CDR2: MNHNS and SASEGT. The CDR3 runs 15 residues. V was pared by 3 bases and J by 8 bases, with 17 bases between. Both 60 Vbeta primers and 13 Jbeta primers went into the PCR. TCRdb keeps only in-frame clones here, not all; method: immunoSEQ multiplex PCR. The sample has around 100,000 clones, 74% seen once; the top ten hold less than 3.5%. The chain combines TRBV6-1 with TRBJ1-5; D not certain. What was sequenced was PBMCs. This clonotype was obtained from a man aged 50-60 years in good health and CMV-seropositive. This CDR3 reads CASSETLRGLKPQHF. In DNA form, the CDR3 reads TGTGCCAGCAGTGAGACACTTAGAGGGTTAAAGCCCCAGCATTTT.